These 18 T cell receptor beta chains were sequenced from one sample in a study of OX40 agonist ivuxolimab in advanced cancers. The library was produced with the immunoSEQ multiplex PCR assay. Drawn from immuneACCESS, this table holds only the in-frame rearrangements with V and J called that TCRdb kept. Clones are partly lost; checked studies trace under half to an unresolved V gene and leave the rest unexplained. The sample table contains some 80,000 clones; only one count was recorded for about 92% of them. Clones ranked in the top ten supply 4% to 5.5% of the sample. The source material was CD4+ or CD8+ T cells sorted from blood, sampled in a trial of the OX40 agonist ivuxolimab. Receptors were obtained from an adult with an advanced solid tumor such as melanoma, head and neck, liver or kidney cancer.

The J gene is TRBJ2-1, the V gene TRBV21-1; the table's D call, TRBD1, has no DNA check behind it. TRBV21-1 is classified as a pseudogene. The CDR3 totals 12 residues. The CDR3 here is CASATDCCEQFF. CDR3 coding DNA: TGTGCCAGTGCGACAGACTGTTGTGAGCAGTTCTTC.

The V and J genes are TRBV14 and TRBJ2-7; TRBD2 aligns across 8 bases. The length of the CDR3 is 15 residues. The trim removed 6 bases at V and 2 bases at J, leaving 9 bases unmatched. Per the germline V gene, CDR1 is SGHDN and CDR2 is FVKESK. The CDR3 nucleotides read TGTGCCAGCAGTCGTACAGGGACTAGAGCCTACGAGCAGTACTTC. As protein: CASSRTGTRAYEQYF.

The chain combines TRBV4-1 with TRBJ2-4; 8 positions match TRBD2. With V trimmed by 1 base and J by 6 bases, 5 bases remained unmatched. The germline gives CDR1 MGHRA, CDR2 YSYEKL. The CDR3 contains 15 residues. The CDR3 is CASSQGSSGRNIQYF. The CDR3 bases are TGCGCCAGCAGCCAAGGGTCCAGCGGGAGAAACATTCAGTACTTC.

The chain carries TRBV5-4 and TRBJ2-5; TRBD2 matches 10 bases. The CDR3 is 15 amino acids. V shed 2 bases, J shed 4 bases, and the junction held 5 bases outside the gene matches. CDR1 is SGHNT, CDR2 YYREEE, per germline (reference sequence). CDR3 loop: CASSFPLAGVETQYF. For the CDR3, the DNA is TGTGCCAGCAGCTTCCCCCTAGCGGGGGTAGAGACCCAGTACTTC.

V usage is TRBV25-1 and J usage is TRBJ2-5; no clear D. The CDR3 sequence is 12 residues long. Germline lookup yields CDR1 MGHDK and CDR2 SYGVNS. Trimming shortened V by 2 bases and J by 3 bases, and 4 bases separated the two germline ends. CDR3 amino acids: CASSEGEETQYF. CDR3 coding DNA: TGTGCCAGCAGTGAAGGGGAAGAGACCCAGTACTTC.

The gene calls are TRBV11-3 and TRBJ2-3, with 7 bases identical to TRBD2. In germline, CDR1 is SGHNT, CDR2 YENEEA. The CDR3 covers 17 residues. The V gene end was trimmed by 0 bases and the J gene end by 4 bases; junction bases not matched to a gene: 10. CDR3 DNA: TGTGCCAGCAGCTTAGATGGGCTAGCGGATGAGGCAGATACGCAGTATTTT. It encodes CASSLDGLADEADTQYF.

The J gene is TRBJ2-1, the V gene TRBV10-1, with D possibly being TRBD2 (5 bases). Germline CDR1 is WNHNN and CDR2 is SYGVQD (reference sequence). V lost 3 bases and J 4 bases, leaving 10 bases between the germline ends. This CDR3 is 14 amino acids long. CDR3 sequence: CASSENRGYNEQFF. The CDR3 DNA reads TGCGCCAGCAGTGAAAATCGGGGATACAATGAGCAGTTCTTC.

Here the CDR3 DNA reads TGTGCCAGCGGGGGGTTCCCAGAAACTTATCAGCCCCAGCATTTT. It yields the protein CASGGFPETYQPQHF. The chain is built from TRBV6-1 and TRBJ1-5, with TRBD1 as a possible D gene (5 bases). Germline values: CDR1 MNHNS, CDR2 SASEGT. CDR3 length: 15 amino acids. Trimming pared 8 bases from V and 5 bases from J, leaving 19 bases between.

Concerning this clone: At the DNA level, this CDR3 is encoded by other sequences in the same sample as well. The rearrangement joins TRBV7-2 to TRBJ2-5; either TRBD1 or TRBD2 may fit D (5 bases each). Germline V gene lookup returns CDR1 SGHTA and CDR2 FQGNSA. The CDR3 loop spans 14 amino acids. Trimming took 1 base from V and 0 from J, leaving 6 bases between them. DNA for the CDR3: TGTGCCAGCAGCTTAGGGGGGTACCAAGAGACCCAGTACTTC. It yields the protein CASSLGGYQETQYF. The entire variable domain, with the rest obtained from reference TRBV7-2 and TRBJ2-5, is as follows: GAGVSQSPSNKVTEKGKDVELRCDPISGHTALYWYRQSLGQGLEFLIYFQGNSAPDKSGLPSDRFSAERTGGSVSTLTIQRTQQEDSAVYLCASSLGGYQETQYFGPGTRLLVL.

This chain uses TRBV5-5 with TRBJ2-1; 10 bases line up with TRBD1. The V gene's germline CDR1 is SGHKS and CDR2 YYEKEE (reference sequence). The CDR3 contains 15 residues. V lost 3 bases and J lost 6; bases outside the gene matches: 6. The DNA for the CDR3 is TGTGCCAGCAGCTGGGGACAGGGGCGTTTCAATGAGCAGTTCTTC. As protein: CASSWGQGRFNEQFF.

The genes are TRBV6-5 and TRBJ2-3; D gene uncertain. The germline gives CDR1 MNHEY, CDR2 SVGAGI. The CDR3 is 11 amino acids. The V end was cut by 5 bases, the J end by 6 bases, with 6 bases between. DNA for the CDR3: TGTGCCAGCAGTATAGAGGATACGCAGTATTTT. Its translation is CASSIEDTQYF.

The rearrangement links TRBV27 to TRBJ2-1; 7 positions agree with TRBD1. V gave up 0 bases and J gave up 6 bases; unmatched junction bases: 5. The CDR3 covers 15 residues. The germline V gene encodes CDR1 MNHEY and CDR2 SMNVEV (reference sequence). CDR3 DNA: TGTGCCAGCAGTTTATCCTGGACAGGCGCCAATGAGCAGTTCTTC. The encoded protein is CASSLSWTGANEQFF.

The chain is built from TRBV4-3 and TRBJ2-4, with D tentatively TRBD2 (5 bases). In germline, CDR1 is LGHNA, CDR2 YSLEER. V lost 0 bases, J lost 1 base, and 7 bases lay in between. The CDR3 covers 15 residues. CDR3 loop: CASSQERGAKNIQYF. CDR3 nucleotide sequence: TGCGCCAGCAGCCAAGAGAGAGGGGCCAAAAACATTCAGTACTTC.

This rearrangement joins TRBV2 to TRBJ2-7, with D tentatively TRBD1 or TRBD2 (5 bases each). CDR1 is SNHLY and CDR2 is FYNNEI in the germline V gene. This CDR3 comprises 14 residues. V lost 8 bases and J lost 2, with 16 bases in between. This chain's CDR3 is CASRGGRTTYEQYF. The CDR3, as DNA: TGTGCCAGCCGTGGGGGTCGGACCACCTACGAGCAGTACTTC.

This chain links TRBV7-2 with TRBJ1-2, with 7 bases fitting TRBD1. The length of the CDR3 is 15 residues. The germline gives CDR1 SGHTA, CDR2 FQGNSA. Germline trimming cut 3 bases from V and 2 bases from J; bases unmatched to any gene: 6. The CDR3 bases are TGTGCCAGCAGCTTCGGACAGGCCCTAAACTATGGCTACACCTTC. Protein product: CASSFGQALNYGYTF.

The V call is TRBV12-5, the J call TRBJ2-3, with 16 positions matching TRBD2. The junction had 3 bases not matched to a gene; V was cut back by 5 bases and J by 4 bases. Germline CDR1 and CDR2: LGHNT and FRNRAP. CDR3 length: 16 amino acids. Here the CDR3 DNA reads TGTGCTAGTGGTAAGGGACTAGCGGGAGGGTCAGATACGCAGTATTTT. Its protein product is CASGKGLAGGSDTQYF.

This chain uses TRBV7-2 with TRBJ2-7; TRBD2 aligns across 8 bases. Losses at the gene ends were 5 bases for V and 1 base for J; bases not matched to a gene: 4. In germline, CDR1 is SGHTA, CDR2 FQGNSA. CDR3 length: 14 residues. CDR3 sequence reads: CASSPLAASYEQYF. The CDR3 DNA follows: TGTGCCAGCAGCCCACTAGCGGCATCCTACGAGCAGTACTTC.

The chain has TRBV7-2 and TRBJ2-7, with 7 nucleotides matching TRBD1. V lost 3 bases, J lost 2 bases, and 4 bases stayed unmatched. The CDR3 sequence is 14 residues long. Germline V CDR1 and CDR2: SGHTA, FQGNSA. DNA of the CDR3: TGTGCCAGCAGCTTTCTCCAGGGGGCCTACGAGCAGTACTTC. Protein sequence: CASSFLQGAYEQYF.